The 4 T cell receptor beta chains given below trace back to one sample, sequenced in a study of shared clonotypes between healthy human individuals. Positive CCR7 selection of CD45RO-negative cells yielded the naive CD8 cells, and terminally differentiated effector memory CD45RA+ cells were excluded. The table came from immunoSEQ multiplex PCR; TCRdb's copy has only in-frame clones and leaves some out. The sample consists of roughly 2.1 million clones, just over 90% of them appearing once. The material sequenced was naive CD8+ T cells from PBMCs. The receptors were sampled from a man younger than 35 in good health. Some clones in this sample may be carry-over from other donors' samples.

V gene TRBV5-1 combines with J gene TRBJ2-3; TRBD2 agrees at 9 bases. CDR3 size: 16 residues. The trim removed 0 bases at V and 3 bases at J, leaving 5 bases unmatched. Germline V gene sequence: CDR1 SGHRS, CDR2 YFSETQ. CDR3 loop: CASSLAGTSSTDTQYF. The CDR3 region has the DNA TGCGCCAGCAGCTTGGCTGGGACTAGCTCTACAGATACGCAGTATTTT.

The CDR3 sequence is CASMSGRVNEQFF. The CDR3, as DNA: TGTGCCAGTATGAGCGGGAGAGTCAATGAGCAGTTCTTC. This chain uses TRBV19 with TRBJ2-1; 8 bases map to TRBD2. After removal of 7 bases from V and 6 bases from J, the junction contained 5 bases not matched to a gene. Germline V lookup: CDR1 LNHDA, CDR2 SQIVND (reference sequence). The CDR3 has 13 residues.

The V and J genes are TRBV27 and TRBJ1-1, with 7 bases lining up with TRBD1. Germline-derived CDR1 and CDR2 are MNHEY and SMNVEV (reference sequence). There are 14 residues in the CDR3. With 5 bases clipped from V and 0 bases from J, the junction kept 3 bases outside the gene matches. Here the CDR3 DNA reads TGTGCCAGCAGTACGGACAGGATGAACACTGAAGCTTTCTTT. It translates to CASSTDRMNTEAFF.

The rearrangement links TRBV2 to TRBJ2-1; TRBD2 matches 9 bases. V shed 5 bases and J 0 bases; nucleotides not matched to a gene: 5. This CDR3 spans 16 amino acids. Germline V gene data show CDR1 as SNHLY and CDR2 as FYNNEI. DNA of the CDR3: TGTGCCAGCAGTTCCGATAGCGGGAGCTCCTACAATGAGCAGTTCTTC. Translated: CASSSDSGSSYNEQFF.